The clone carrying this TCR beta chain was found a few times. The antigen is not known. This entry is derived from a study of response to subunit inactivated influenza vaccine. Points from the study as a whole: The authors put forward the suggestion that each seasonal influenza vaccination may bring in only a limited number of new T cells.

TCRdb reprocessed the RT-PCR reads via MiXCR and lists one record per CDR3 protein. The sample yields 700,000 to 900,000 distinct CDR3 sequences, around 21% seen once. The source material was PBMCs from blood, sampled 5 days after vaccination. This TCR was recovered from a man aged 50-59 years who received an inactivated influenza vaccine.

For the CDR3, the DNA is TGTGCCAGCAGCCAAGATAGAGTCTTTACTAATGAAAAACTGTTTTTT. Encoded protein: CASSQDRVFTNEKLFF. The rearrangement uses TRBV4-2 and TRBJ1-4; D is ambiguous. The V end lost 0 bases, the J end lost 2 bases, and 10 bases lay between the germline ends. Germline assignment: CDR1 LGHNA and CDR2 YNFKEQ. CDR3 length: 16 amino acids.